These 21 T cell receptor beta chains originate from one sample sequenced in a study of blood T cells in healthy people across ages. The authors ran a second PCR of 7 to 11 cycles using a sample-barcoded 5' primer and a J-beta primer mix. In TCRdb, the 5' RACE reads were re-called with MiXCR into one record per CDR3 protein. The profile shows some 710,000 distinct CDR3 sequences, 22% of them singletons. The sample taken for sequencing was blood. These receptors were taken from a man aged 65 to 79 in good health.

This clonotype was seen a single time. The chain employs TRBV20-1 and TRBJ2-1; no clear D gene. V gave up 8 bases and J gave up 2 bases, with 10 bases separating them. CDR1 is DFQATT and CDR2 is SNEGSKA in the germline V gene (reference sequence). The CDR3 loop spans 12 amino acids. CDR3 bases: TGCAGTCCCACACTTCCCTACAATGAGCAGTTCTTC. It yields the protein CSPTLPYNEQFF.

Regarding this clonotype: The conserved phenylalanine or tryptophan is not found at the CDR3 terminus, so this likely reflects a read error. The rearrangement uses TRBV18 and TRBJ2-5, with 8 bases fitting TRBD1. The CDR3 has 13 residues. CDR1 and CDR2 (germline): KGHSH, LQKENI. Here the CDR3 DNA reads TGTGCCAGCCCACCACCGACAGGGGTGAAGCAGTACGTC. This codes for CASPPPTGVKQYV.

Written as DNA, the CDR3 is TGTGCCAGCAGCTTGCGGGGGCAGAACACTGAAGCTTTCTTT. Translated: CASSLRGQNTEAFF. The rearrangement links TRBV5-6 to TRBJ1-1; TRBD1 might be the D (6 bases). The CDR3 runs 14 residues. Germline V CDR1 and CDR2: SGHDT, YYEEEE. Trimming left V 1 base short and J 1 base short, with 8 bases between.

This clonotype was counted a few times. The chain has TRBV24-1 and TRBJ2-5; 7 bases line up with TRBD2. Germline V gene sequence: CDR1 KGHDR, CDR2 SFDVKD. The CDR3 is 16 residues long. V shed 1 base, J shed 4 bases, and the junction held 8 bases outside the gene matches. Here the CDR3 reads CATSDFGGSFRETQYF. In DNA form, the CDR3 reads TGTGCCACCAGTGATTTCGGGGGGTCGTTTCGAGAGACCCAGTACTTC.

This CDR3 is CSLQLTGAETQYF. CDR3 sequence (DNA): TGCAGCCTACAGTTGACAGGAGCTGAGACCCAGTACTTC. The gene calls are TRBV29-1 and TRBJ2-5; tentative D call: TRBD1 (6 bases). V was pared by 8 bases and J by 5 bases, with 18 bases between. The CDR3 runs 13 residues. Germline-derived CDR1 and CDR2 are SQVTM and ANQGSEA.

This clonotype was seen more than once but under ten times. This chain uses TRBV2 with TRBJ1-2; 10 bases are a match to TRBD1. The CDR3 covers 13 residues. Losses at the gene ends were 6 bases for V and 6 bases for J; bases not matched to a gene: 4. In germline, CDR1 is SNHLY, CDR2 FYNNEI. The CDR3 sequence: CASSADRGDGYTF. CDR3 coding DNA: TGTGCCAGCAGCGCGGACAGGGGGGATGGCTACACCTTC.

Written as DNA, the CDR3 is TGTGCCATCAGTCGGGACAGGGTGGCCGAGCAGTACTTC. Translated, it gives CAISRDRVAEQYF. V and J are TRBV10-3 and TRBJ2-7; TRBD1 matches at 9 bases. V dropped 5 bases and J dropped 6; count of bases not matched to a gene: 5. Germline CDR1 ENHRY, CDR2 SYGVKD. The CDR3 loop spans 13 amino acids.

This clonotype was found once. This rearrangement joins TRBV20-1 to TRBJ2-3; 8 nucleotides agree with TRBD2. V shed 4 bases, J shed 10 bases, and the junction held 10 bases outside the gene matches. Germline V gene data show CDR1 as DFQATT and CDR2 as SNEGSKA (reference sequence). The length of the CDR3 is 13 residues. CDR3 region: CSAMGDSGASQYF. CDR3 nucleotides: TGCAGTGCTATGGGCGATAGCGGGGCTTCGCAGTATTTT.

The gene calls are TRBV5-1 and TRBJ2-3; 7 bases match TRBD1. This CDR3 is built from 15 residues. With 4 bases clipped from V and 0 bases from J, the junction kept 5 bases outside the gene matches. From germline, CDR1 is SGHRS and CDR2 YFSETQ. The CDR3 sequence: CASSKDRSSTDTQYF. CDR3 nucleotides: TGCGCCAGCAGCAAGGACAGGAGTAGCACAGATACGCAGTATTTT.

The genes are TRBV27 and TRBJ1-6; a weak D match, TRBD1 (5 bases). V gave up 7 bases and J gave up 8 bases, with 9 bases separating them. This CDR3 is built from 12 residues. The germline V gene has CDR1 MNHEY and CDR2 SMNVEV (reference sequence). The chain's CDR3 is CASKAGHSPLHF. The CDR3 coding sequence is TGTGCCAGCAAAGCAGGGCATTCACCCCTCCACTTT.

The chain is built from TRBV19 and TRBJ1-6; no clear D gene. V was cut by 10 bases and J by 3 bases, with 16 bases left in between. The CDR3 runs 15 residues. Per germline, CDR1 LNHDA and CDR2 SQIVND (reference sequence). In DNA form, the CDR3 reads TGTGCCACCTCTCGGACGACAAACTATAATTCACCCCTCCACTTT. Translated, it gives CATSRTTNYNSPLHF.

This clonotype was recorded at least ten times. The chain carries TRBV20-1 and TRBJ1-5; weak D call: TRBD1 (6 bases). The CDR3 spans 14 residues. CDR1 is DFQATT, CDR2 SNEGSKA, per germline (reference sequence). V gave up 5 bases and J gave up 1 base, with 12 bases separating them. The CDR3 reads CSAYKGGSNQPQHF. CDR3 DNA: TGCAGTGCTTACAAGGGGGGAAGCAATCAGCCCCAGCATTTT.

This clonotype came up many times. The V call is TRBV5-1, the J call TRBJ2-5; possible D gene TRBD2, 6 bases. CDR1 and CDR2 from the germline V gene are SGHRS and YFSETQ. The CDR3 consists of 13 residues. Trimming removed 4 bases from V and 2 bases from J, with 9 bases in between. The CDR3 reads CASSRGLQETQYF. The DNA for the CDR3 is TGCGCCAGCAGCCGGGGACTGCAAGAGACCCAGTACTTC.

This chain connects TRBV7-9 to TRBJ2-5; tentative D call: TRBD2 (6 bases). The CDR3 has 14 residues. Trimming left V 4 bases short and J 7 bases short, with 16 bases between. Germline V gene sequence: CDR1 SEHNR, CDR2 FQNEAQ (reference sequence). The CDR3 is CASSWEDIRGTQYF. The DNA of the CDR3 is TGTGCCAGCAGCTGGGAGGATATTCGGGGGACCCAGTACTTC.

V and J are TRBV30 and TRBJ1-5; possible D gene TRBD1, 5 bases. The CDR3 is 14 residues long. Trimming removed 2 bases from V and 7 bases from J, with 15 bases in between. The germline V gene encodes CDR1 GTSNPN and CDR2 SVGIG (reference sequence). The CDR3 spells CAWSPPLRGQPQHF. CDR3 nucleotides: TGTGCCTGGAGTCCTCCGCTTCGGGGGCAGCCCCAGCATTTT.

The rearrangement joins TRBV11-2 to TRBJ2-1; tentative D call: TRBD2 (6 bases). The DNA end is more similar to TRBJ2-7, so the J call may be wrong. Germline V gene sequence: CDR1 SGHAT, CDR2 FQNNGV. This CDR3 is built from 13 residues. Here the CDR3 reads CASSRGLDREQYV. DNA of the CDR3: TGTGCCAGCAGCCGGGGACTCGATCGCGAGCAGTACGTC.

The chain joins TRBV4-2 to TRBJ2-1; TRBD1 aligns across 7 bases. The germline V gene has CDR1 LGHNA and CDR2 YNFKEQ. The CDR3 runs to 13 residues. With V trimmed by 3 bases and J by 9 bases, 5 bases remained unmatched. DNA for the CDR3: TGTGCCAGCAGCCATGGGGCAGGGGGTGAGCAGTTCTTC. This encodes CASSHGAGGEQFF.

This clonotype was seen a few times. The chain carries TRBV7-9 and TRBJ1-4; tentative D call: TRBD1 (6 bases). Germline V gives CDR1 SEHNR, CDR2 FQNEAQ (reference sequence). V gave up 2 bases and J gave up 8 bases, with 12 bases separating them. This CDR3 spans 14 amino acids. CDR3 sequence: CASSLTNQGEKLFF. CDR3 bases: TGTGCCAGCAGCTTAACTAATCAGGGGGAAAAACTGTTTTTT.

The V and J genes are TRBV28 and TRBJ2-7; D is possibly TRBD2 (6 bases). Looked up from germline, CDR1 is MDHEN and CDR2 is SYDVKM. The CDR3 has 14 residues. Trimming cost V 3 bases and J 2 bases, with 11 bases left between them. The CDR3 sequence is CASSFWRDPYEQYF. The DNA for the CDR3 is TGTGCCAGCAGTTTCTGGAGGGATCCCTACGAGCAGTACTTC.

This clonotype has more than one count but fewer than ten. The chain links TRBV27 to TRBJ2-5; D assignment may be TRBD1 or TRBD2 (6 bases each). This CDR3 is 17 amino acids long. The V end was cut by 4 bases, the J end by 1 base, with 19 bases between. The germline V gene encodes CDR1 MNHEY and CDR2 SMNVEV (reference sequence). The CDR3 DNA reads TGTGCCAGCAGTTCAACACAGAGGGGGGCATTCCAAGAGACCCAGTACTTC. Translated, it gives CASSSTQRGAFQETQYF.

This clonotype showed up just a few times. The chain joins TRBV27 to TRBJ2-1; the D is unclear. The V and J ends lost 1 base and 2 bases respectively, with 9 bases between them. CDR1 MNHEY and CDR2 SMNVEV come from the germline V gene (reference sequence). The CDR3 consists of 15 residues. CDR3 in amino acids: CASSLWTKPYNEQFF. In nucleotides, the CDR3 is TGTGCCAGCAGTTTATGGACCAAACCCTACAATGAGCAGTTCTTC.